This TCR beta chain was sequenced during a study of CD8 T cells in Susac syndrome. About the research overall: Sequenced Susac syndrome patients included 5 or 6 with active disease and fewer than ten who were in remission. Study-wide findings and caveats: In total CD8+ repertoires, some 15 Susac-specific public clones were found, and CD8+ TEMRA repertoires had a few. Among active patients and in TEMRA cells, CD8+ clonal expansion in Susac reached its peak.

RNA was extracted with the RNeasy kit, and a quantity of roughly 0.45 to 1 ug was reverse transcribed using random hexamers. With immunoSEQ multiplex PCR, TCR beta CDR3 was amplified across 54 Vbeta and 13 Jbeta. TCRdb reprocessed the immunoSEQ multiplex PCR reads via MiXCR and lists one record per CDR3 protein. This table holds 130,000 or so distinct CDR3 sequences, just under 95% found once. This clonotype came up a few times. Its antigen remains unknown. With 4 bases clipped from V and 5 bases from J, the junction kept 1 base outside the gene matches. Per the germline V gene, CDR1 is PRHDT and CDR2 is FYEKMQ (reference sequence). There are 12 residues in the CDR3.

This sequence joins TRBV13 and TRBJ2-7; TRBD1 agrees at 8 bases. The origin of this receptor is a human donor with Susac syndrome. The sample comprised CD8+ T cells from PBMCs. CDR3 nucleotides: TGTGCCAGCAGCTCGACAGGGGACGAGCAGTACTTC. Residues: CASSSTGDEQYF.